Listed below are T cell receptor beta chains from one sample, sequenced in a study of blood T cell repertoires in COVID-19. This table comes from immunoSEQ multiplex PCR, and its TCRdb copy is limited to in-frame clones, with some not included. The sample has 90,000 to 100,000 clones, approximately 80% seen once; the top ten hold 11%. What was sequenced was peripheral blood. Every receptor here comes from a man aged 65 to 85 with active or convalescent COVID-19. Each CDR3 is given with its conserved first and last residue. Fields, in order: J gene, clone size, V gene, D gene, CDR3 DNA, CDR3 protein. The D gene is left open where the match is weak. Rows give clone size only sometimes, using once, few, many, or a class for an expanded clone.

J gene: TRBJ2-5; clone size: NA; V gene: TRBV4-2; D gene: NA; CDR3 DNA: TGTGCCAGCAGCCAAGAGAGACAGAGGGAGACCCAGTACTTC; CDR3 protein: CASSQERQRETQYF
J gene: TRBJ2-3; clone size: few; V gene: TRBV3-1/TRBV3-2; D gene: TRBD1; CDR3 DNA: TGTGCCAGCAGCCAAGCCGGGACAGGGCGTCTAAGTACAGATACGCAGTATTTT; CDR3 protein: CASSQAGTGRLSTDTQYF
J gene: TRBJ1-2; clone size: NA; V gene: TRBV6-6; D gene: NA; CDR3 DNA: TGTGCCAGCAGTTACTCTACAGGAAGGTATGGCTACACCTTC; CDR3 protein: CASSYSTGRYGYTF
J gene: TRBJ1-1; clone size: few; V gene: TRBV12-5; D gene: TRBD1; CDR3 DNA: TGTGCTAGTGGTTTGGGGGACAGTTCAGCTTTCTTT; CDR3 protein: CASGLGDSSAFF
J gene: TRBJ2-3; clone size: NA; V gene: TRBV4-1; D gene: NA; CDR3 DNA: TGCGCCAGCAGCCAGCAGTTCCTTAGCACAGATACGCAGTATTTT; CDR3 protein: CASSQQFLSTDTQYF
J gene: TRBJ2-4; clone size: NA; V gene: TRBV7-9; D gene: TRBD1; CDR3 DNA: TGTGCCAGCAGCTCCAACCCGACAGGGTGGTTTTGTCGAAACATTCAGTACTTC; CDR3 protein: CASSSNPTGWFCRNIQYF
J gene: TRBJ2-3; clone size: once; V gene: TRBV11-2; D gene: TRBD2; CDR3 DNA: TGTGCCAGCAGCTCACTAGCGGGGGGCCGCACAGATACGCAGTATTTT; CDR3 protein: CASSSLAGGRTDTQYF
J gene: TRBJ2-3; clone size: few; V gene: TRBV4-1; D gene: TRBD2; CDR3 DNA: TGCGCCAGCAGCCCCGAACGGGGGGCAGATACGCAGTATTTT; CDR3 protein: CASSPERGADTQYF
J gene: TRBJ1-2; clone size: NA; V gene: TRBV6-6; D gene: NA; CDR3 DNA: TGTGCCAGCAGTTACTCATGGCGGGTCTATGGCTACACCTTC; CDR3 protein: CASSYSWRVYGYTF
J gene: TRBJ2-7; clone size: NA; V gene: TRBV5-6; D gene: NA; CDR3 DNA: TGTGCCAGCAGCTCTACCCGGGACTTGGGGGTAGGCTACGAGCAGTACTTC; CDR3 protein: CASSSTRDLGVGYEQYF
J gene: TRBJ2-7; clone size: NA; V gene: TRBV11-2; D gene: NA; CDR3 DNA: TGTGCCAGCAGCTTAGGGCAGGGGCGCGAGCAGTACTTC; CDR3 protein: CASSLGQGREQYF
J gene: TRBJ1-5; clone size: NA; V gene: TRBV24-1; D gene: NA; CDR3 DNA: TGTGCCACCTCTGACAGGAAGGATCAGCCCCAGCATTTT; CDR3 protein: CATSDRKDQPQHF
J gene: TRBJ2-5; clone size: NA; V gene: TRBV18; D gene: NA; CDR3 DNA: TGTGCCAGCACGCCGGACAGACAAGAGACCCAGTACTTC; CDR3 protein: CASTPDRQETQYF
J gene: TRBJ2-5; clone size: NA; V gene: TRBV7-9; D gene: NA; CDR3 DNA: TGTGCCAGCAGCTTAGCCGAAGGGGCCCAAGAGACCCAGTACTTC; CDR3 protein: CASSLAEGAQETQYF
J gene: TRBJ1-2; clone size: NA; V gene: TRBV29-1; D gene: TRBD1; CDR3 DNA: TGCAGCGTTGACGGGACAGACTATGGCTACACCTTC; CDR3 protein: CSVDGTDYGYTF
J gene: TRBJ2-7; clone size: NA; V gene: TRBV2; D gene: NA; CDR3 DNA: TGTGCCAGCAGTTCGGGGGAGTCCTACGAGCAGTACTTC; CDR3 protein: CASSSGESYEQYF
J gene: TRBJ1-1; clone size: NA; V gene: TRBV4-1; D gene: TRBD1; CDR3 DNA: TGCGCCAGCAGCCGAGGACAGGGAGGCACTGAAGCTTTCTTT; CDR3 protein: CASSRGQGGTEAFF
J gene: TRBJ2-1; clone size: NA; V gene: TRBV7-8; D gene: NA; CDR3 DNA: TGTGCCAGCAGCTTAACAGGGTACCATGAGCAGTTCTTC; CDR3 protein: CASSLTGYHEQFF
J gene: TRBJ1-2; clone size: NA; V gene: TRBV18; D gene: NA; CDR3 DNA: TGTGCCAGCTCACCAAAACCAGAAGCTAACTATGGCTACACCTTC; CDR3 protein: CASSPKPEANYGYTF
J gene: TRBJ1-4; clone size: NA; V gene: TRBV27; D gene: NA; CDR3 DNA: TGTGCCAGCAGTTTACGGGGGAGAGAAAAACTGTTTTTT; CDR3 protein: CASSLRGREKLFF
J gene: TRBJ1-5; clone size: NA; V gene: TRBV30; D gene: NA; CDR3 DNA: TGTGCCTGGAGTCCAAAGGAGAAAAGCAATCAGCCCCAGCATTTT; CDR3 protein: CAWSPKEKSNQPQHF
J gene: TRBJ2-7; clone size: NA; V gene: TRBV5-1; D gene: TRBD2; CDR3 DNA: TGCGCCAGCAGCTCGGGGACTAGCGGGGGGTCCTACGAGCAGTACTTC; CDR3 protein: CASSSGTSGGSYEQYF
J gene: TRBJ2-7; clone size: NA; V gene: TRBV25-1; D gene: NA; CDR3 DNA: TGTGCCAGCAGTACCAGGGTCTACGAGCAGTACTTC; CDR3 protein: CASSTRVYEQYF
J gene: TRBJ2-3; clone size: NA; V gene: TRBV19; D gene: NA; CDR3 DNA: TGTGCCAGTGCTTCTCACAGAGAAACTCGCCGGGATACGCAGTATTTT; CDR3 protein: CASASHRETRRDTQYF
J gene: TRBJ1-3; clone size: NA; V gene: TRBV13; D gene: NA; CDR3 DNA: TGTGCCAGCAGCTTAGGACAGGGCGACGGAAACACCATATATTTT; CDR3 protein: CASSLGQGDGNTIYF
J gene: TRBJ2-5; clone size: few; V gene: TRBV7-2; D gene: NA; CDR3 DNA: TGTGCCAGCAGCTCACCCGGGACTCTCTCATCGAACATTCAAGAGACCCAGTACTTC; CDR3 protein: CASSSPGTLSSNIQETQYF
J gene: TRBJ2-4; clone size: NA; V gene: TRBV27; D gene: TRBD1; CDR3 DNA: TGTGCCAGCAGTCCGGGGACAGGACTAGCCAAAAACATTCAGTACTTC; CDR3 protein: CASSPGTGLAKNIQYF
J gene: TRBJ2-7; clone size: NA; V gene: TRBV7-9; D gene: NA; CDR3 DNA: TGTGCCAGCAGCCAAGTGGGGAGCGGGTACGAGCAGTACTTC; CDR3 protein: CASSQVGSGYEQYF
J gene: TRBJ2-6; clone size: NA; V gene: TRBV2; D gene: NA; CDR3 DNA: TGTGCCAGCAGTGTAGCGAGGCAGTGGTCTGGGGCCAACGTCCTGACTTTC; CDR3 protein: CASSVARQWSGANVLTF
J gene: TRBJ1-5; clone size: NA; V gene: TRBV2; D gene: NA; CDR3 DNA: TGTGCCAGCAGGGCCGCACAGCGGGGCAATCAGCCCCAGCATTTT; CDR3 protein: CASRAAQRGNQPQHF
J gene: TRBJ2-2; clone size: NA; V gene: TRBV7-6; D gene: TRBD1; CDR3 DNA: TGTGCCAGCAGCTTGGCTTCGGGACAGGCCACCGGGGAGCTGTTTTTT; CDR3 protein: CASSLASGQATGELFF
J gene: TRBJ2-5; clone size: once; V gene: TRBV5-1; D gene: TRBD2; CDR3 DNA: TGCGCCAGCAGCATACTAGCGGGGAACCAAGAGACCCAGTACTTC; CDR3 protein: CASSILAGNQETQYF
J gene: TRBJ2-7; clone size: few; V gene: TRBV3-1/TRBV3-2; D gene: TRBD1; CDR3 DNA: TGTGCCAGCAGCCGAAAACTACAGGGGGCCTACGAGCAGTACTTC; CDR3 protein: CASSRKLQGAYEQYF
J gene: TRBJ2-7; clone size: NA; V gene: TRBV2; D gene: TRBD1; CDR3 DNA: TGTGCCAGCATCCCCGAGCGACAGGGCGGCGCCTACGAGCAGTACTTC; CDR3 protein: CASIPERQGGAYEQYF
J gene: TRBJ1-2; clone size: NA; V gene: TRBV7-9; D gene: TRBD1; CDR3 DNA: TGTGCCAGCAGCTCACAGGGGCGGGACGGCTACACCTTC; CDR3 protein: CASSSQGRDGYTF
J gene: TRBJ2-3; clone size: NA; V gene: TRBV7-9; D gene: NA; CDR3 DNA: TGTGCCAGCAGCTCCCCCGGGGGACCCCGGGGTACGCAGTATTTT; CDR3 protein: CASSSPGGPRGTQYF
J gene: TRBJ2-7; clone size: NA; V gene: TRBV7-9; D gene: TRBD1; CDR3 DNA: TGTGCCAGCAGCTTAATTATCCCAGGGGGCTACGAGCAGTACTTC; CDR3 protein: CASSLIIPGGYEQYF
J gene: TRBJ2-7; clone size: NA; V gene: TRBV11-2; D gene: TRBD1; CDR3 DNA: TGTGCCAGCAGCTTAGTCATGGGCAGGGGGCGGGTCGAGCAGTACTTC; CDR3 protein: CASSLVMGRGRVEQYF
J gene: TRBJ1-1; clone size: NA; V gene: TRBV6-1; D gene: NA; CDR3 DNA: TGTGCCAGCAGTGAAAGGCAGGTTCTTACTGAAGCTTTCTTT; CDR3 protein: CASSERQVLTEAFF
J gene: TRBJ1-4; clone size: NA; V gene: TRBV5-6; D gene: NA; CDR3 DNA: TGTGCCAGCAGCTTCGGTAGAAATGAAAAACTGTTTTTT; CDR3 protein: CASSFGRNEKLFF
J gene: TRBJ2-1; clone size: NA; V gene: TRBV9; D gene: TRBD2; CDR3 DNA: TGTGCCAGCAGCGTAGGCGGGGGGGCCCTCAATGAGCAGTTCTTC; CDR3 protein: CASSVGGGALNEQFF
J gene: TRBJ2-3; clone size: NA; V gene: TRBV6-5; D gene: TRBD2; CDR3 DNA: TGTGCCAGCAGTTACAATAGCGGGGGGGCAGATACGCAGTATTTT; CDR3 protein: CASSYNSGGADTQYF
J gene: TRBJ2-5; clone size: NA; V gene: TRBV12-5; D gene: NA; CDR3 DNA: TGTGCTAGTGGTAAACGACAGGATGGAGAGACCCAGTACTTC; CDR3 protein: CASGKRQDGETQYF
J gene: TRBJ1-4; clone size: NA; V gene: TRBV5-1; D gene: TRBD1; CDR3 DNA: TGCGCCAGCAGCTCCCCCGGGACAGGGGGCTTGACTAATGAAAAACTGTTTTTT; CDR3 protein: CASSSPGTGGLTNEKLFF
J gene: TRBJ1-2; clone size: few; V gene: TRBV29-1; D gene: TRBD1; CDR3 DNA: TGCAGCGTTGAAGGCCTCCCGGGAGGACAGGGGGCAGGGGGCTACACCTTC; CDR3 protein: CSVEGLPGGQGAGGYTF
J gene: TRBJ2-1; clone size: once; V gene: TRBV4-2; D gene: TRBD2; CDR3 DNA: TGTGCCAGCAGCCAGCGGACTAGCGAACACAATGAGCAGTTCTTC; CDR3 protein: CASSQRTSEHNEQFF
J gene: TRBJ2-1; clone size: NA; V gene: TRBV5-1; D gene: TRBD2; CDR3 DNA: TGCGCCAGCAGCTTGGCCACGGGGGGGCCCTACAATGAGCAGTTCTTC; CDR3 protein: CASSLATGGPYNEQFF
J gene: TRBJ1-3; clone size: many; V gene: TRBV12-3/TRBV12-4; D gene: NA; CDR3 DNA: TGTGCCAGCAGGTATCCAGGGGGAAACACCATATATTTT; CDR3 protein: CASRYPGGNTIYF
J gene: TRBJ1-3; clone size: NA; V gene: TRBV7-9; D gene: NA; CDR3 DNA: TGTGCCAGCAGCTTGGAGGTGATTTCTGGAAACACCATATATTTT; CDR3 protein: CASSLEVISGNTIYF